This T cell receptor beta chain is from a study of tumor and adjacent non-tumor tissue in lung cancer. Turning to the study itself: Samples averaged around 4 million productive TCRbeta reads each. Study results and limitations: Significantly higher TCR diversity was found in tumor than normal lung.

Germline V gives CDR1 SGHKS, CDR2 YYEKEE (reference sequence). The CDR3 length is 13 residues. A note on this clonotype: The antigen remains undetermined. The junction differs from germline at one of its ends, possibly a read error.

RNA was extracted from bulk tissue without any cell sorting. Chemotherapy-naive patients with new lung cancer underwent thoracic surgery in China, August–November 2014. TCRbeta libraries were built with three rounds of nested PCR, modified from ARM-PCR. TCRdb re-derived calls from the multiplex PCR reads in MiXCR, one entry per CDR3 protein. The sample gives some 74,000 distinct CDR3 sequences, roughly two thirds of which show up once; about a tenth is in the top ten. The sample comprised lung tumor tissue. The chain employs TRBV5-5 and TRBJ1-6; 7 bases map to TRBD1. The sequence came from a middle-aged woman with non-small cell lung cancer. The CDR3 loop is CASSGQGGSPLPF. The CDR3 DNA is TGTGCCAGCAGTGGGCAGGGGGGTTCACCCCTCCCCTTT.